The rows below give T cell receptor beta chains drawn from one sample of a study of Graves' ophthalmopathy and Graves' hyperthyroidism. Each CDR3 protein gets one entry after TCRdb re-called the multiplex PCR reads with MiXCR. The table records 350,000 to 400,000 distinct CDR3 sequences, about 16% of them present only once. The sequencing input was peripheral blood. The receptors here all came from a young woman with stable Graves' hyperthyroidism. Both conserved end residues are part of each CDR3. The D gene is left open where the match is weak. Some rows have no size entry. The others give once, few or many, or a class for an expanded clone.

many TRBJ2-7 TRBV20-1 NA CSAGDPTYEQYF TGCAGTGCTGGGGACCCGACCTACGAGCAGTACTTC
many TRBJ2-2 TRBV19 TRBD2 CASTPHRSGGDGGELFF TGTGCCAGTACCCCCCATCGGAGCGGGGGGGATGGCGGGGAGCTGTTTTTT
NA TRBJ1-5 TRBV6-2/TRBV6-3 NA CASSYLYRASNQPQHF TGTGCCAGCAGTTACTTATACAGGGCGAGCAATCAGCCCCAGCATTTT
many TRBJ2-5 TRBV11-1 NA CASSLDTGGKTQYF TGTGCCAGCAGCTTGGATACTGGGGGGAAGACCCAGTACTTC
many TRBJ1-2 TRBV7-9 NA CASSLDGDGTNYGYTF TGTGCCAGCAGCTTAGATGGGGACGGCACTAACTATGGCTACACCTTC
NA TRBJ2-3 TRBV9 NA CASSTGLSTQYF TGTGCCAGCAGCACCGGACTCAGCACGCAGTATTTT
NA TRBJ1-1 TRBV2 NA CASSEFSSGPEAFF TGTGCCAGCAGTGAATTTTCTTCTGGACCTGAAGCTTTCTTT
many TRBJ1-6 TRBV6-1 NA CASSPRTAINSPLHF TGTGCCAGCAGTCCTAGGACAGCTATTAATTCACCCCTCCACTTT
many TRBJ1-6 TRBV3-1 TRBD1 CASSLDRGSPLHF TGTGCCAGCAGCCTCGACAGGGGTTCACCCCTCCACTTT
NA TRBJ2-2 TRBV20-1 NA CSVGTVLNTGELFF TGCAGTGTGGGGACCGTCCTGAACACCGGGGAGCTGTTTTTT
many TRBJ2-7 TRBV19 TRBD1 CASASGTGGLYEQYF TGTGCCAGTGCCTCCGGGACAGGGGGCCTCTACGAGCAGTACTTC
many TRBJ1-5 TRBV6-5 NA CASSYSRGNQPQHF TGTGCCAGCAGTTACTCGCGAGGGAATCAGCCCCAGCATTTT
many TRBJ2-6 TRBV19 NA CASSFRHRESGANVLTF TGTGCCAGTAGTTTCCGGCACAGGGAATCTGGGGCCAACGTCCTGACTTTC
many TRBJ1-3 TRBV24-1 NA CATSASEHGQSSGNTIYF TGTGCCACCAGTGCCTCCGAACATGGCCAAAGCTCTGGAAACACCATATATTTT
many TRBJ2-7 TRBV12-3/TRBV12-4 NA CASSLALRRGTTQQYF TGTGCCAGCAGTTTAGCGCTCCGCAGGGGAACAACGCAGCAGTACTTC
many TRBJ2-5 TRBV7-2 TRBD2 CASSSSGTTQETQYF TGTGCCAGCAGCTCTTCCGGGACTACCCAAGAGACCCAGTACTTC
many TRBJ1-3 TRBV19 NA CASSLIEGNTIYF TGTGCCAGTAGTCTGATTGAAGGAAACACCATATATTTT
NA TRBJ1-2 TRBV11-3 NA CETEGHYGYTF TGTGAGACGGAGGGCCACTATGGCTACACCTTC
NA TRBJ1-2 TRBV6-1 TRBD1 CASSPRGVGTVNYGYTF TGTGCCAGCAGTCCCAGGGGGGTGGGGACAGTTAACTATGGCTACACCTTC
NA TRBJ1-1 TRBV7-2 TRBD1 CASSFRQGKNTEAFF TGTGCCAGCAGCTTTCGACAGGGGAAGAACACTGAAGCTTTCTTT
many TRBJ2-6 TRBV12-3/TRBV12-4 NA CASSIGGANVLTF TGTGCCAGCAGCATTGGGGGAGCCAACGTCCTGACTTTC
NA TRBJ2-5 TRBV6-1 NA CASSRRDPRRETQYF TGTGCCAGCAGCCGCCGGGACCCCCGTAGAGAGACCCAGTACTTC
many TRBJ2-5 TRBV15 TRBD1 CATSRTPGQGGETQYF TGTGCCACCAGCAGAACCCCGGGACAGGGTGGGGAGACCCAGTACTTC
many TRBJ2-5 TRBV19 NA CASRKADQETQYF TGTGCCAGTAGAAAGGCGGACCAAGAGACCCAGTACTTC
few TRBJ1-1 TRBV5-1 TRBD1 CASSYRDRGLTEAFF TGCGCCAGCAGCTACCGGGACAGGGGGCTCACTGAAGCTTTCTTT
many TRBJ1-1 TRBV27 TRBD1 CASSARDSKVNTEAFF TGTGCCAGCAGTGCTCGGGACAGCAAAGTGAACACTGAAGCTTTCTTT